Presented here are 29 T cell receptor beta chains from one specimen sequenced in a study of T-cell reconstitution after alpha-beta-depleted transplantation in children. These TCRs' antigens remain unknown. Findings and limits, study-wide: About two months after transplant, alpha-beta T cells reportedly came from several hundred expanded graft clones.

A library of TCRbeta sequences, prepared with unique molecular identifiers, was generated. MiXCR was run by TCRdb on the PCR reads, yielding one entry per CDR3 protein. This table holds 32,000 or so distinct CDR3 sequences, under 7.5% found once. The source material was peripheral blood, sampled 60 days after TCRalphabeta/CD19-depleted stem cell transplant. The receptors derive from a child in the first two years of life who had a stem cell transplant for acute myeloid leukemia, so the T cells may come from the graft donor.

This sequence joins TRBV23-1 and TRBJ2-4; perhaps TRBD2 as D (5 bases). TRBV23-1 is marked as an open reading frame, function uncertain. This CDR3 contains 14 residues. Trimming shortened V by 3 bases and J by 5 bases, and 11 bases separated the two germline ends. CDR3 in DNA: TGCGCCAGCAGTCACCCGGACTGGGAAAACATTCAGTACTTC. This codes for CASSHPDWENIQYF.

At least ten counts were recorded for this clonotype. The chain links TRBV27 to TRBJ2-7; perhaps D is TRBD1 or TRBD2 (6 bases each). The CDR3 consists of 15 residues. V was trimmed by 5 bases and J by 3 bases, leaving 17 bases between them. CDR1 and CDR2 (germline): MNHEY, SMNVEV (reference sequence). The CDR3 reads CASSNVPGANYEQYF. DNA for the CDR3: TGTGCCAGCAGTAATGTACCGGGGGCTAACTACGAGCAGTACTTC.

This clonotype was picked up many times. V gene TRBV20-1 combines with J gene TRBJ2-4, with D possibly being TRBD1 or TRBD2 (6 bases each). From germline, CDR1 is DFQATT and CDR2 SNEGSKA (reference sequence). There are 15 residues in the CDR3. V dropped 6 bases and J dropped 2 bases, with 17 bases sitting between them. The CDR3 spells CSANRGARTKNIQYF. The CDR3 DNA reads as TGCAGTGCCAATAGGGGGGCGCGGACCAAAAACATTCAGTACTTC.

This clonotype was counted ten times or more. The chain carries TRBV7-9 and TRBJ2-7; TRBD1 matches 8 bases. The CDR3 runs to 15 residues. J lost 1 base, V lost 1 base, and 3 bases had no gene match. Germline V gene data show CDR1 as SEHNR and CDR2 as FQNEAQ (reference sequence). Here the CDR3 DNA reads TGTGCCAGCAGCTTAGAGGGGACAGGATCCTACGAGCAGTACTTC. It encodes CASSLEGTGSYEQYF.

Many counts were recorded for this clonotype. The CDR3 reads CASSLGDYTF. CDR3 nucleotide sequence: TGTGCCAGCAGTCTCGGCGACTACACCTTC. The rearrangement uses TRBV6-6 and TRBJ1-2, with D uncertain. Per germline, CDR1 MNHNY and CDR2 SVGAGI (reference sequence). This CDR3 has 10 amino acids. V was pared by 5 bases and J by 10 bases, with 8 bases between.

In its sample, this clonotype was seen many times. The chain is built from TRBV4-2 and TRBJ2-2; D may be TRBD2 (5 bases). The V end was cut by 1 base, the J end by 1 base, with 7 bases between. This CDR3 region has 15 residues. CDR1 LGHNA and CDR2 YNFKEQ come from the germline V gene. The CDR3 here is CASSQVRGNTGELFF. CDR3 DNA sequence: TGTGCCAGCAGCCAAGTACGGGGGAACACCGGGGAGCTGTTTTTT.

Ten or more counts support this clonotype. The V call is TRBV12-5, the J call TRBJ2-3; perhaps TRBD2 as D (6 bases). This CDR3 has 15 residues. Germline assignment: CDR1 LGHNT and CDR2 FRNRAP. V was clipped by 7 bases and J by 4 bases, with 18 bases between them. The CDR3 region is CASDGPRGGPDTQYF. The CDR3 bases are TGTGCTAGTGACGGGCCGCGGGGAGGACCAGATACGCAGTATTTT. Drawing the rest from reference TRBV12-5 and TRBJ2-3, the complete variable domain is DARVTQTPRHKVTEMGQEVTMRCQPILGHNTVFWYRQTMMQGLELLAYFRNRAPLDDSGMPKDRFSAEMPDATLATLKIQPSEPRDSAVYFCASDGPRGGPDTQYFGPGTRLTVL.

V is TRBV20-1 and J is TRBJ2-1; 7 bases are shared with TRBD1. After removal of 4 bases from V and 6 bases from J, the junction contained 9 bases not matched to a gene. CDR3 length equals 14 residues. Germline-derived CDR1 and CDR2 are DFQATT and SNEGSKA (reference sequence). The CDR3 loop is CSATGQVYFNEQFF. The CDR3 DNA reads TGCAGTGCTACTGGACAGGTTTATTTCAATGAGCAGTTCTTC.

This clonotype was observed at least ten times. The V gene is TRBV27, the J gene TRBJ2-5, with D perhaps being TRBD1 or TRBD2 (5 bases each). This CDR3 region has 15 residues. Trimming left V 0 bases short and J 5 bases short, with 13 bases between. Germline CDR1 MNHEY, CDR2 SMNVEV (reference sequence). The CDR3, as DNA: TGTGCCAGCAGTTTATCGTCTTACTGGGGGGAGACCCAGTACTTC. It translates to CASSLSSYWGETQYF.

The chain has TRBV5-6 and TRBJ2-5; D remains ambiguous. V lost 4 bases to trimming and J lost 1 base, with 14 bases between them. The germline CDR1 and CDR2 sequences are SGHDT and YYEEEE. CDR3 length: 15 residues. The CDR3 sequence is CASSLRTDPQETQYF. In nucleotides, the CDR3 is TGTGCCAGCAGCCTTAGGACGGACCCCCAAGAGACCCAGTACTTC.

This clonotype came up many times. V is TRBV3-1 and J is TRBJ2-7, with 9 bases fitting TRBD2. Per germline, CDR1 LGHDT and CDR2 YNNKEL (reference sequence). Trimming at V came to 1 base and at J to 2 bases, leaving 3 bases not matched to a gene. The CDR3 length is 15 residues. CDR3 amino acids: CASSQVSGRTYEQYF. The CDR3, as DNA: TGTGCCAGCAGCCAAGTCAGCGGGAGGACCTACGAGCAGTACTTC.

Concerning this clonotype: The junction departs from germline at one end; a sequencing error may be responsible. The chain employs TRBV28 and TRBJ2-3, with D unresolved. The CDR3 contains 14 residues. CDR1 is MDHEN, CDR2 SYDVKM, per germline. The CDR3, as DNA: TGTGCCAGCCGCCAAAAGCTAAGCACAGATATGCAGTATTTT. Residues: CASRQKLSTDMQYF.

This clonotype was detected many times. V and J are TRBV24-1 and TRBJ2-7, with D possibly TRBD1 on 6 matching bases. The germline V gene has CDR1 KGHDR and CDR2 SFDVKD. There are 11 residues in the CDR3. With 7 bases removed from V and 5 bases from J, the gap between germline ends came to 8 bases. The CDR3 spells CATRQGHEQYF. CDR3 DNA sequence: TGTGCCACCAGACAGGGCCACGAGCAGTACTTC.

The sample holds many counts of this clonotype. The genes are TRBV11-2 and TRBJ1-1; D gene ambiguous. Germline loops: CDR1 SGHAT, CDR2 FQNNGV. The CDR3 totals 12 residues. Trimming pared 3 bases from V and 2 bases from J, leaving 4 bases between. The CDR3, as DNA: TGTGCCAGCAGCTTGGAAAACACTGAAGCTTTCTTT. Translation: CASSLENTEAFF.

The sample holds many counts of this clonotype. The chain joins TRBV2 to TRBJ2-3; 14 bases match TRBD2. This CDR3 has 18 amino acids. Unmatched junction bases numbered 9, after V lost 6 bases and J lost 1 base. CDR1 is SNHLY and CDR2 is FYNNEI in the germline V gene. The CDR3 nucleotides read TGTGCCAGCAGCCCCCGGACTAGCGGGGGGCTTGGCACAGATACGCAGTATTTT. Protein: CASSPRTSGGLGTDTQYF.

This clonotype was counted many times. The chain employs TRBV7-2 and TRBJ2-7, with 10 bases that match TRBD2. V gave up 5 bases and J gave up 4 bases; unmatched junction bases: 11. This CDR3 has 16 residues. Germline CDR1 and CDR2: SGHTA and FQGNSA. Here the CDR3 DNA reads TGTGCCAGCAGCCCCAGGACTAGCGGTCTCCTATACGAGCAGTACTTC. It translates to CASSPRTSGLLYEQYF.

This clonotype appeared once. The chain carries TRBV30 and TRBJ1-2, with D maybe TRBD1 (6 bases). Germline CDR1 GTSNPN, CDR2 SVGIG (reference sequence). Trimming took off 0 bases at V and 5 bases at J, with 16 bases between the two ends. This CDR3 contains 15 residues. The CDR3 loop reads CAWSVDLRDKYGYTF. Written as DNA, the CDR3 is TGTGCCTGGAGTGTGGACCTTCGGGACAAATATGGCTACACCTTC.

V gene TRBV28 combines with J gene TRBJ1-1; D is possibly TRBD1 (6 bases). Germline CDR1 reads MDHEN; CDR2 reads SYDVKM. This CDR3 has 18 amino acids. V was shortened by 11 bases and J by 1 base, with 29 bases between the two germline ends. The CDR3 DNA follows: TGTGCCTTCAGTATAATCAAGGGGGGGGAATCCCAGAACACTGAAGCTTTCTTT. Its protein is CAFSIIKGGESQNTEAFF.

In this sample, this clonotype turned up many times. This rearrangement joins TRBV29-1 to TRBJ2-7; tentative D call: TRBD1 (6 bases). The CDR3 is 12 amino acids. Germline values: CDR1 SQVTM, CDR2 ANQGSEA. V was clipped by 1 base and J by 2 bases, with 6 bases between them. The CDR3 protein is CSVEGTAYEQYF. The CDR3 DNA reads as TGCAGCGTTGAAGGGACAGCCTACGAGCAGTACTTC.

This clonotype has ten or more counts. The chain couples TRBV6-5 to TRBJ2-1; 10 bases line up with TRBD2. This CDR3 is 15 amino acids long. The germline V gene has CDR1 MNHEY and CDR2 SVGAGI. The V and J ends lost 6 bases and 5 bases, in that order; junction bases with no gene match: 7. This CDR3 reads CASSGLAVRDNEQFF. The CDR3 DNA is TGTGCCAGCAGCGGACTAGCGGTACGGGACAATGAGCAGTTCTTC.

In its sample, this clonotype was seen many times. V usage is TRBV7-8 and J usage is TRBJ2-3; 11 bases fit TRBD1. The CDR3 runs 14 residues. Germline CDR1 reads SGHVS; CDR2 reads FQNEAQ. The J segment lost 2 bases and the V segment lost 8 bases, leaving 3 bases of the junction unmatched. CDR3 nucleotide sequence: TGTGCCAGCCCGGGACAGGGGGTCACAGATACGCAGTATTTT. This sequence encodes CASPGQGVTDTQYF. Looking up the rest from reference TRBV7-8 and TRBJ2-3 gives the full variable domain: GAGVSQSPRYKVAKRGQDVALRCDPISGHVSLFWYQQALGQGPEFLTYFQNEAQLDKSGLPSDRFFAERPEGSVSTLKIQRTQQEDSAVYLCASPGQGVTDTQYFGPGTRLTVL.

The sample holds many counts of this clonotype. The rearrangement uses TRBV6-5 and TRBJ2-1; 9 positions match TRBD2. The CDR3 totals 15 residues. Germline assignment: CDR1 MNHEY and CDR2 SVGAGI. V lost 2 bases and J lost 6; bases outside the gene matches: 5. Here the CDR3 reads CASSYGRGGGNEQFF. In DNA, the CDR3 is TGTGCCAGCAGTTACGGGCGGGGGGGCGGCAATGAGCAGTTCTTC.

The CDR3: CASSYGPTGPLSNQPQHF. In DNA, the CDR3 is TGTGCCAGCAGTTACGGTCCGACAGGGCCACTCAGCAATCAGCCCCAGCATTTT. The V and J genes are TRBV6-2 or TRBV6-3 and TRBJ1-5, with 7 bases matching TRBD1. V dropped 2 bases and J dropped 1; count of bases not matched to a gene: 11. The CDR3 has 18 amino acids. The germline V gene encodes CDR1 MNHEY and CDR2 SVGEGT.

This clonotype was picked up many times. The CDR3 reads CSARGLGSGGRYEQFF. As DNA, the CDR3 is TGCAGTGCTAGAGGGCTGGGGTCGGGGGGAAGGTATGAGCAGTTCTTC. The V and J genes are TRBV20-1 and TRBJ2-1; 7 nucleotides align to TRBD2. CDR1 DFQATT and CDR2 SNEGSKA come from the germline V gene (reference sequence). This CDR3 spans 16 amino acids. Trimming cost V 1 base and J 8 bases; bases outside gene matches: 14.

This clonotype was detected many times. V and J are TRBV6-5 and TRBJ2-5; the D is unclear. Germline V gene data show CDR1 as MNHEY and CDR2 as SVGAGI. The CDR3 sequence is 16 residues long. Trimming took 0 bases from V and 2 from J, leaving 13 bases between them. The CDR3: CASSYSPKGIQETQYF. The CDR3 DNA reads TGTGCCAGCAGTTACTCCCCGAAGGGCATTCAAGAGACCCAGTACTTC.

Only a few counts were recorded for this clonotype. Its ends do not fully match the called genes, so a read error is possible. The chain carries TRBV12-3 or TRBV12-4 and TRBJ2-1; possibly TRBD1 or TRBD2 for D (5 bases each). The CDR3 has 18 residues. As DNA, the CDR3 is TGTGCCAGCTGTTTAGCGCGATTGGCTAGAGGGGTCTTCAATGAGCAGTTCTTC. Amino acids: CASCLARLARGVFNEQFF.

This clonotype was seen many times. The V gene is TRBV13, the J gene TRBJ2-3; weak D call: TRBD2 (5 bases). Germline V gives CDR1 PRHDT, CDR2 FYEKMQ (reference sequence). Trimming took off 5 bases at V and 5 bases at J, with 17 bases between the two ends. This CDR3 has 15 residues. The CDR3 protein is CASSPEYTEGDTQYF. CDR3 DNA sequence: TGTGCCAGCAGCCCTGAGTACACCGAGGGAGATACGCAGTATTTT.

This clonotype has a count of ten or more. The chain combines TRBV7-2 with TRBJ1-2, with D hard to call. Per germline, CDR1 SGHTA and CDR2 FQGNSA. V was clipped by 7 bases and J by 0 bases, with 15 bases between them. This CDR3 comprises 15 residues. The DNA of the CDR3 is TGTGCCAGCACCCTCTGGGCAAGTTCTAACTATGGCTACACCTTC. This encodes CASTLWASSNYGYTF.

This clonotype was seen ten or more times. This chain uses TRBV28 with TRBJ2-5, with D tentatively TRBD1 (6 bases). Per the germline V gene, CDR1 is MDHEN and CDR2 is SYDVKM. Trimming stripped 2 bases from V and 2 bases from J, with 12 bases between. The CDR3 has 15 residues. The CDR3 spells CASSLLHRVQETQYF. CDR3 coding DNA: TGTGCCAGCAGTTTACTCCACAGGGTTCAAGAGACCCAGTACTTC.